The clone carrying this T cell receptor (beta chain) showed up many times. The sample belongs to a study of T-cell reconstitution after alpha-beta-depleted transplantation in children. Preparation of the TCRbeta library involved a method that used unique molecular identifiers. In TCRdb, the PCR reads were re-called with MiXCR into one record per CDR3 protein. The sample holds around 180,000 distinct CDR3 sequences; 11% are singletons and the top ten take roughly 13%. Trimming left V 0 bases short and J 5 bases short, with 6 bases between. In germline, CDR1 is SGHRS, CDR2 YFSETQ. The CDR3 runs to 13 residues.

The V call is TRBV5-1, the J call TRBJ1-5; D remains ambiguous. The sequences come from PBMCs, collected before TCRalphabeta/CD19-depleted stem cell transplant. The sequence was collected from a boy younger than 10 with acute myeloid leukemia, due to receive a stem cell transplant. CDR3 sequence: CASSLGQYQPQHF. CDR3 DNA: TGCGCCAGCAGCTTGGGACAATATCAGCCCCAGCATTTT.